This T cell receptor beta chain was documented in a study of shared clonotypes between healthy human individuals. V dropped 2 bases and J dropped 5; count of bases not matched to a gene: 9. There are 15 residues in the CDR3. Germline V gene sequence: CDR1 SGHNT, CDR2 YYREEE (reference sequence). Sequencing was performed with immunoSEQ multiplex PCR; in TCRdb, only in-frame clones are kept and a portion is missing. Of about 2.3 million clones in the sample, approximately 93% were seen once. This chain joins TRBV5-4 and TRBJ2-5, with 7 positions matching TRBD2. The sequence was obtained from a man younger than 30 in good health. Some clones in this sample may be carry-over from other donors' samples. Sequenced material: naive CD4+ T cells from PBMCs. The subset is: CD45RA+ positively selected. CDR3 loop: CASSFFTSVRETQYF. CDR3 DNA sequence: TGTGCCAGCAGCTTTTTTACTAGCGTTCGGGAGACCCAGTACTTC.